The next 23 T cell receptor beta chains were all read from a single sample in a study of CXCR3-negative and CXCR3-positive naive CD8 T cells. These TCRs' antigens remain unknown. Study-wide results and limits: Researchers report that CXCR3-positive naive cells carry more hydrophobic TRB CDR3s than CXCR3-negative naive cells.

All TRB cDNA libraries came from 5' RACE performed with UMI labels. TCRdb re-analyzed the 5' RACE reads; it lists each CDR3 protein once, without DNA. Recorded for this sample: 100,000 to 150,000 distinct CDR3 sequences. Sample: naive CXCR3+ CD8+ T cells from blood. Specified subset: CD45RO-CCR7+CD27+CD95- naive CD8+ T cells expressing CXCR3 (TNR3+). The receptor source for this set is a human donor in good health. Some clones in this sample may be carry-over from other donors' samples.

V is TRBV11-2 and J is TRBJ2-5; the D call of TRBD2 rests on TCRdb alone, since no DNA is present to check it. Germline V gene lookup returns CDR1 SGHAT and CDR2 FQNNGV. The CDR3 has 15 residues. The CDR3 sequence is CASSLVLTGRETQYF.

The chain recombines TRBV29-1 with TRBJ1-1; the D gene TCRdb calls, TRBD1, cannot be checked with no DNA. The germline V gene has CDR1 SQVTM and CDR2 ANQGSEA. The CDR3 extends over 14 amino acids. CDR3 residues: CSVERGVVNTEAFF.

The chain couples TRBV15 to TRBJ1-5; the D call from TCRdb, TRBD1, cannot be confirmed without DNA. Per the germline V gene, CDR1 is LNHNV and CDR2 is YYDKDF (reference sequence). This CDR3 contains 13 residues. CDR3 amino acids: CATSRDRNQPQHF.

The genes are TRBV19 and TRBJ2-5; TCRdb lists TRBD1, though no DNA is available to test this call. The CDR3 runs 16 residues. Germline CDR1 and CDR2: LNHDA and SQIVND (reference sequence). The CDR3 sequence: CASSPNSGEIEETQYF.

V usage is TRBV29-1 and J usage is TRBJ1-1; TCRdb lists TRBD1, though no DNA is available to test this call. Germline lookup yields CDR1 SQVTM and CDR2 ANQGSEA. The CDR3 spans 11 residues. CDR3 sequence reads: CSVGAVTEAFF.

The J gene is TRBJ2-1, the V gene TRBV13; TCRdb proposes TRBD2, but this gene call is untestable without DNA. Germline-derived CDR1 and CDR2 are PRHDT and FYEKMQ (reference sequence). CDR3 length: 15 amino acids. CDR3 amino acids: CASSSTGLDYNEQFF.

J is TRBJ2-5 and V is TRBV14; TCRdb's assignment of TRBD2 cannot be checked, as there is no DNA. Germline V gene sequence: CDR1 SGHDN, CDR2 FVKESK. The CDR3 spans 14 residues. The CDR3 reads CASSQDLRAETQYF.

The chain has TRBV7-6 and TRBJ2-7; the TCRdb D gene call, TRBD1, has no DNA to confirm it. The CDR3 totals 14 residues. The germline V gene has CDR1 SGHVS and CDR2 FNYEAQ. This CDR3 is CASSPGQGFYEQYF.

The V and J genes are TRBV5-5 and TRBJ2-7; without DNA, the TCRdb call of TRBD2 cannot be checked. The length of the CDR3 is 16 residues. Germline lookup yields CDR1 SGHKS and CDR2 YYEKEE (reference sequence). The CDR3: CASSPGLAGEKYEQYF.

The J gene is TRBJ2-7, the V gene TRBV12-3 or TRBV12-4; without DNA, the TCRdb call of TRBD1 cannot be checked. This CDR3 is built from 16 residues. The CDR3 spells CASSLLGGSSSYEQCF.

The gene calls are TRBV7-8 and TRBJ2-7; TCRdb outputs TRBD1, but without DNA this stays unchecked. Germline CDR1 SGHVS, CDR2 FQNEAQ. This CDR3 contains 15 residues. The CDR3 reads CASSPLFQGAGEQYF. The full variable domain, in which reference TRBV7-8 and TRBJ2-7 provide the parts outside the CDR3, is GAGVSQSPRYKVAKRGQDVALRCDPISGHVSLFWYQQALGQGPEFLTYFQNEAQLDKSGLPSDRFFAERPEGSVSTLKIQRTQQEDSAVYLCASSPLFQGAGEQYFGPGTRLTVT.

The chain combines TRBV7-9 with TRBJ1-1. This CDR3 is 19 amino acids long. Germline V gene sequence: CDR1 SEHNR, CDR2 FQNEAQ (reference sequence). The chain's CDR3 is CASSLVGGRSGNLNTEAFF.

Here the CDR3 reads CASSLEPGPNYEQYF. The genes are TRBV7-3 and TRBJ2-7; TCRdb names TRBD1, which stays unverified in the absence of DNA. CDR1 SGHTA and CDR2 FQGTGA come from the germline V gene. The CDR3 has 15 amino acids.

The rearrangement uses TRBV4-3 and TRBJ1-5. Looked up from germline, CDR1 is LGHNA and CDR2 is YSLEER. CDR3 length: 16 residues. CDR3 sequence: CASSQDRSREVQPQHF.

The chain carries TRBV28 and TRBJ2-3; TCRdb's D gene call, TRBD1, goes unchecked for lack of DNA. There are 15 residues in the CDR3. The germline gives CDR1 MDHEN, CDR2 SYDVKM. CDR3 protein: CASSPPGGSTDTQYF.

The V and J genes are TRBV6-2 or TRBV6-3 and TRBJ2-5; TCRdb reports TRBD1, a call that lacks DNA to check it against. This CDR3 has 15 amino acids. Germline assignment: CDR1 MNHEY and CDR2 SVGEGT. This CDR3 is CASSYSPGAVKTQYF.

The rearrangement joins TRBV28 to TRBJ1-2; TCRdb picks TRBD1, but there is no DNA to check that call. Germline V gives CDR1 MDHEN, CDR2 SYDVKM. The length of the CDR3 is 13 residues. The chain's CDR3 is CASSLARGYGYTF.

The rearrangement links TRBV6-4 to TRBJ2-3; the D gene TCRdb calls, TRBD1, cannot be checked with no DNA. Germline CDR1 reads MRHNA; CDR2 reads SNTAGT. The CDR3 totals 15 residues. This CDR3 is CASSFRDRETDTQYF.

V and J are TRBV3-1 and TRBJ2-7. The CDR3 totals 18 residues. Germline CDR1 reads LGHDT; CDR2 reads YNNKEL (reference sequence). CDR3: CASSHTFGLADRSYEQYF.

The V and J genes are TRBV7-9 and TRBJ2-1; the D call of TRBD2 rests on TCRdb alone, since no DNA is present to check it. The CDR3 totals 18 residues. Germline V gene sequence: CDR1 SEHNR, CDR2 FQNEAQ (reference sequence). The CDR3 is CASSLPDRGRESYNEQFF.

The chain couples TRBV28 to TRBJ2-1; TCRdb indicates TRBD1, and absent DNA this call remains unverified. This CDR3 has 14 amino acids. Germline CDR1 reads MDHEN; CDR2 reads SYDVKM. CDR3 in amino acids: CASSPTLGGAEQFF.

V gene TRBV28 combines with J gene TRBJ2-5. The CDR3 extends over 13 amino acids. Germline V gives CDR1 MDHEN, CDR2 SYDVKM. This CDR3 reads CASTDRLQETQYF.

J is TRBJ2-1 and V is TRBV19; the D call of TRBD2 rests on TCRdb alone, since no DNA is present to check it. The CDR3 loop spans 17 amino acids. Germline V gives CDR1 LNHDA, CDR2 SQIVND (reference sequence). The CDR3 is CASRTGLAGSSYNEQFF.